The text below deals with one TCR beta chain. This specimen belongs to a study of OX40 agonist ivuxolimab in advanced cancers. The germline CDR1 and CDR2 sequences are PRHDT and FYEKMQ (reference sequence). The CDR3 is 13 amino acids. The V gene end was trimmed by 9 bases and the J gene end by 3 bases; junction bases not matched to a gene: 4. The data were produced by immunoSEQ multiplex PCR, yet TCRdb's version contains in-frame clones alone and is incomplete. The sample includes roughly 40,000 clones, about 91% seen only once; the top ten take under 30%. This rearrangement joins TRBV13 to TRBJ2-7, with 11 bases lining up with TRBD2. The material sequenced was CD4+ or CD8+ T cells sorted from blood, taken in a trial of the OX40 agonist ivuxolimab. This clonotype was sampled from an adult with an advanced solid tumor such as melanoma, head and neck, liver or kidney cancer. The CDR3 nucleotides read TGTGCCAGTACACTAGCGGGAGTCTACGAGCAGTACTTC. Its protein product is CASTLAGVYEQYF.